This T cell receptor beta chain was identified in a study of blood T cells in healthy people across ages. The length of the CDR3 is 13 residues. Trimming removed 5 bases at V and 5 bases at J, with 12 bases between. Germline V gene data show CDR1 as SEHNR and CDR2 as FQNEAQ (reference sequence). Peripheral blood, around 10 milliliters per donor, was collected. PCR was performed a second time for roughly 6 to 12 cycles using a sample-barcoded 5' primer and a J-beta primer mix. MiXCR, run by TCRdb on the 5' RACE reads, gives a single entry per CDR3 protein. Of almost 800,000 distinct CDR3 sequences listed, 55% to 75% were seen once; the top ten hold around 20%.

This TCR derives from a man aged 25 to 40 in good health. The chain is built from TRBV7-9 and TRBJ1-1; weak D call: TRBD1 (5 bases). Sequencing was carried out using blood. CDR3 amino acids: CASSVQGQTEAFF. CDR3 DNA sequence: TGTGCCAGCAGCGTTCAGGGCCAAACTGAAGCTTTCTTT.